This TCR beta chain was identified during a study of T cell responses to AZD1222 COVID-19 vaccine. Broader study findings: No repertoire was sampled before or during the peak T cell response, only after it.

Produced via immunoSEQ multiplex PCR; TCRdb's table is partial and in-frame only. Altogether under 200,000 clones are present, more than 75% being singletons, with the ten largest covering 26%. Germline assignment: CDR1 LGHDT and CDR2 YNNKEL (reference sequence). Trimming shortened V by 3 bases and J by 5 bases, and 29 bases separated the two germline ends. The CDR3 contains 20 residues. Comments on this clone: Its antigen is still unknown.

Sequencing used peripheral blood, obtained 28 days after the second AZD1222 dose. This receptor was identified in an adult who received the AZD1222 COVID-19 vaccine. The chain recombines TRBV3-1 (or the pseudogene TRBV3-2) with TRBJ2-1, with a weak D call TRBD2 (8 bases). CDR3 sequence reads: CASSHQQGPEERESHNEQFF. CDR3 in DNA: TGTGCCAGCAGCCACCAACAGGGGCCCGAGGAGCGGGAGTCCCACAATGAGCAGTTCTTC.